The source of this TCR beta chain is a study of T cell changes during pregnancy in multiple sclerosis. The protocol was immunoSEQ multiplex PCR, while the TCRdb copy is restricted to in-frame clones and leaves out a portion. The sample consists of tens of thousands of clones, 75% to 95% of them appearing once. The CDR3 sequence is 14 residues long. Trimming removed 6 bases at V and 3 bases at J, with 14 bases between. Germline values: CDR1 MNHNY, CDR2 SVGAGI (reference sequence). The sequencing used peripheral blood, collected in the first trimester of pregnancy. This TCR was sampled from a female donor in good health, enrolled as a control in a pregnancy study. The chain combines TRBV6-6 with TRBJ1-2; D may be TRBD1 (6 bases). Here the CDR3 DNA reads TGTGCCAGCAGAGACACGGGACAAGACTATGGCTACACCTTC. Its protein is CASRDTGQDYGYTF.